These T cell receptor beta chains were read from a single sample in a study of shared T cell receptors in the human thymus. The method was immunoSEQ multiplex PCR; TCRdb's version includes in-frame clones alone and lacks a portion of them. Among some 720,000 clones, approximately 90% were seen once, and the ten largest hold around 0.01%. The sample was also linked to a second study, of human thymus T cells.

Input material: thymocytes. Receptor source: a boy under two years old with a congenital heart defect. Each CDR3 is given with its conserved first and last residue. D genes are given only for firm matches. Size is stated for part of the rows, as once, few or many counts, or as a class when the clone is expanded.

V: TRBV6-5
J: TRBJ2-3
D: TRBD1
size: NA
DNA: TGTGCCAGCACCATGACAGGGGACCTCACAGATACGCAGTATTTT
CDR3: CASTMTGDLTDTQYF

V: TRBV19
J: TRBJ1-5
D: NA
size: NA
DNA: TGTGCCAGTAGTATGATCCGAGGCAATGGGAGCAATCAGCCCCAGCATTTT
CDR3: CASSMIRGNGSNQPQHF

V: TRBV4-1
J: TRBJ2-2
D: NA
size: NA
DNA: TGCGCCAGCAGCCACGGCCCGGGCACCGGGGAGCTGTTTTTT
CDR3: CASSHGPGTGELFF

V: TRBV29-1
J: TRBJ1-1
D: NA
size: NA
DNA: TGCAGCGTTGGGGCCACTGAAGCTTTCTTT
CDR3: CSVGATEAFF

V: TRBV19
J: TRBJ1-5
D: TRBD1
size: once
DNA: TGTGCCAGTAGTACCGGGACAGGGGAATTTTATAGCAATCAGCCCCAGCATTTT
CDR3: CASSTGTGEFYSNQPQHF

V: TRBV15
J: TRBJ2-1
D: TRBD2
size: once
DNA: TGTGCCACCAGCAGCTCTAGCGGGGCCCGGGTGGAGCAGTTCTTC
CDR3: CATSSSSGARVEQFF

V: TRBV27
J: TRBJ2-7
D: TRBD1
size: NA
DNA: TGTGCCAGCAGTTTAAGGGACAGTGGACATAAAAGTTCCGAAAAAAGCTCCTACGAGCAGTACTTC
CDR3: CASSLRDSGHKSSEKSSYEQYF

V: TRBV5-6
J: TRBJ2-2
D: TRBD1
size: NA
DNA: TGTGCCAGCAGCTTTGTTCAGGGGGACACCGGGGAGCTGTTTTTT
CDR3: CASSFVQGDTGELFF

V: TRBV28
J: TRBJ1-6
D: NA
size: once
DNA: TGTGCCAGCAGTTTAGGACTAGGGAATTCACCCCTCCACTTT
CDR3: CASSLGLGNSPLHF

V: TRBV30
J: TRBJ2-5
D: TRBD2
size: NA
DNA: TGTGCCGGCGGGGGGAGGGAGACCCAGTACTTC
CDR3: CAGGGRETQYF

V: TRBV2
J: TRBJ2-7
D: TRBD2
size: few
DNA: TGTGCCAGCAGTGATAGGGTAGCGGGAGTAAAGCCCCCTAACGAGCAGTACTTC
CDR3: CASSDRVAGVKPPNEQYF

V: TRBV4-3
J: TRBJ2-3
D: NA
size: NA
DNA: TGCGCCAGCAGCCCGAACTCACGGGGGACTCACCTCTGGCTGGATACGCAGTATTTT
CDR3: CASSPNSRGTHLWLDTQYF

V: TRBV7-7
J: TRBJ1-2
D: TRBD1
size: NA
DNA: TGTGCTAGCAGCTCTCCCGGACAGGGTGGCTATGGCTACACCTTC
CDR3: CASSSPGQGGYGYTF

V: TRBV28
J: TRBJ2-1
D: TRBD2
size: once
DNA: TGTGCCAGCAGTTACGAGGAGGCTAGCGGTCACAATGAGCAGTTCTTC
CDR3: CASSYEEASGHNEQFF

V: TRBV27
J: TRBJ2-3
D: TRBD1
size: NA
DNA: TGTGCCAGCAGTTTAACAGGGGGGTTTGGAGATACGCAGTATTTT
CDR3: CASSLTGGFGDTQYF

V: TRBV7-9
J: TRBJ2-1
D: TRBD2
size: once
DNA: TGTGCCAGCAGCCGGGTAACGGAAGCGGGAGGGCCGGTTGAGCAGTTCTTC
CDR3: CASSRVTEAGGPVEQFF

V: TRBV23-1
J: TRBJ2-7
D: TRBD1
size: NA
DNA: TGCGCCAGCAGTCAATCCCGGGACAGGGCCTACGAGCAGTACTTC
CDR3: CASSQSRDRAYEQYF

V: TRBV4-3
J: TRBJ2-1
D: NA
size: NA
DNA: TGCGCCAGCAGCCAAGATCTGGGGGCAGGTCGGGAATTCTTC
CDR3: CASSQDLGAGREFF

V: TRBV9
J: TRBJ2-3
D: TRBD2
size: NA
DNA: TGTGCCAGCAGCGTAGAACTAGCGGGAGGATACACAGATACGCAGTATTTT
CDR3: CASSVELAGGYTDTQYF

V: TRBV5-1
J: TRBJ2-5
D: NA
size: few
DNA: TGCGCCAGCAGCCCCGACGAGAGACTCGGAAGCCAAGAGACCCAGTACTTC
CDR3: CASSPDERLGSQETQYF

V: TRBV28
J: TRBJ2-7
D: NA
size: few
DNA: TGTGCCAGCAGTTTTCTCTCCTACGAGCAGTACTTC
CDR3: CASSFLSYEQYF

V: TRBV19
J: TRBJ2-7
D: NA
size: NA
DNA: TGTGCCAGTAGTATAAATCTCCCCTCACGCGGGAAGCCCTACGAGCAGTACTTC
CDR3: CASSINLPSRGKPYEQYF

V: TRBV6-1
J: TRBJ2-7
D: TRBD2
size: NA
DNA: TGTGCCAGCAGTGAAGCGCATGAACTAGCGGTATCCTACGAGCAGTACTTC
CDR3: CASSEAHELAVSYEQYF

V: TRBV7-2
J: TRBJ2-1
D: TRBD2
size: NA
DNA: TGTGCCAGCAGCCCCAGACTAGCGGGAGTTTACAATGAGCAGTTCTTC
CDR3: CASSPRLAGVYNEQFF

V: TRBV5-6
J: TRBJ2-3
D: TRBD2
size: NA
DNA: TGTGCCAGCAGCCCCCAGACTAGCCCCATTACGCAGTATTTT
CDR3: CASSPQTSPITQYF

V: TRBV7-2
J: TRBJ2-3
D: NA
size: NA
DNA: TGTGCCAGCAGCCCAGAGCGAGATACGCAGTATTTT
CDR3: CASSPERDTQYF

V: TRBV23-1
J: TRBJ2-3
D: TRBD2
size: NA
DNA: TGCGCCAGCACTCAACCGAGACTAGCCTGGGGAAGGGATACGCAGTATTTT
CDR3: CASTQPRLAWGRDTQYF

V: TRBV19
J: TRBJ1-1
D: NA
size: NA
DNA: TGTGCCAGTGGGCGACGGGGTTCGAACACTGAAGCTTTCTTT
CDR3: CASGRRGSNTEAFF

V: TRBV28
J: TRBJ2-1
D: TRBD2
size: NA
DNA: TGTGCCAGCAGTCCCCTCCCGGGACTAGCGGGAGGATCCCGCGTCAATGAGCAGTTCTTC
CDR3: CASSPLPGLAGGSRVNEQFF

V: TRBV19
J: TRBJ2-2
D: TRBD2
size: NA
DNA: TGTGCCAGTAGTAACTGCTTGGGGGAGGGAAACACCGGGGAGCTGTTTTTT
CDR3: CASSNCLGEGNTGELFF

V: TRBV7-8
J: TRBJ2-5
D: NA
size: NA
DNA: TGTGCCAGCAGCTTAGCGCCACAGGACAGCCAGCAAGAGACCCAGTACTTC
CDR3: CASSLAPQDSQQETQYF

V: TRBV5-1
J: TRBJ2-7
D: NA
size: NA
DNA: TGCGCCAGCAGCAGCGCCTACGAGCAGTACTTC
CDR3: CASSSAYEQYF

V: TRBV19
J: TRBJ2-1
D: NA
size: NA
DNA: TGTGCCAGTAGTATCAGCAGGGGATTAGCCGATGAGCAGTTCTTC
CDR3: CASSISRGLADEQFF

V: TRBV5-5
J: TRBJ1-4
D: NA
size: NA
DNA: TGTGCCAGCAGCTGGATGACAGTCCCTTCAACTAATGAAAAACTGTTTTTT
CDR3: CASSWMTVPSTNEKLFF

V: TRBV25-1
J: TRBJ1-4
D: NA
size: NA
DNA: TGTGCCACGCGGACAGCAAGTAATGAAAAACTGTTTTTT
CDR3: CATRTASNEKLFF

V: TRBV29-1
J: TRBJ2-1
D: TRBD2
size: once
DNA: TGCAGCGTTGGACTAGCGAGCAATGAGCAGTTCTTC
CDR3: CSVGLASNEQFF

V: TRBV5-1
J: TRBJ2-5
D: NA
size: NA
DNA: TGCGCCAGCAGAAGAGGCAAACTTGAAGAGACCCAGTACTTC
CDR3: CASRRGKLEETQYF

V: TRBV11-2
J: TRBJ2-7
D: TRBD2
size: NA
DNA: TGTGCCAGCAGCGCGAGACTAGCGGGAGATGTCTACGAGCAGTACTTC
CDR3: CASSARLAGDVYEQYF

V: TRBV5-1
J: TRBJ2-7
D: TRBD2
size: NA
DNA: TGCGCCAGCAGGGGGACTAGCGGGACCCACGAGCAGTACTTC
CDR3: CASRGTSGTHEQYF

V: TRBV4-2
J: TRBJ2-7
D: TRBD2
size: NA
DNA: TGTGCCAGCAGCTCCAGAGTACTAGCGGGAGATGTGTGGTACGAGCAGTACTTC
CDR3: CASSSRVLAGDVWYEQYF

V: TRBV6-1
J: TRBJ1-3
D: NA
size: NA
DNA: TGTGCCAGCGCCCCCTGGGCCACTGGAAACACCATATATTTT
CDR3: CASAPWATGNTIYF

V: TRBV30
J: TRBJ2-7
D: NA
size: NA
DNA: TGTGCCTGGAGTGTATGGTGGGAGGTAGCGGCTATTACCCCCTACGAGCAGTACTTC
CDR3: CAWSVWWEVAAITPYEQYF

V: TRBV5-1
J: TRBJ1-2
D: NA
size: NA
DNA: TGCGCCAGCAGCTCATGGACAGACTATGGCTACACCTTC
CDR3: CASSSWTDYGYTF

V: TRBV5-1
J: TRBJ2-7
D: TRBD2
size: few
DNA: TGCGCCAGCAGCCCAGAAGGACTAGCGAGGGAGCAGTACTTC
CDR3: CASSPEGLAREQYF

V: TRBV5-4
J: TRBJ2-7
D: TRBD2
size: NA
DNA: TGTGCCAGCAGCACCGGGACTAGCGGGGTCTACGAGCAGTACTTC
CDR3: CASSTGTSGVYEQYF

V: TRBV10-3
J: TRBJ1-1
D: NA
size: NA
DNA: TGTGCCATCACCGAATCGGGGATCTACACTGAAGCTTTCTTT
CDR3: CAITESGIYTEAFF

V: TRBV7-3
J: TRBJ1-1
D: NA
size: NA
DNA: TGTGCCAGCAGCTTAAACCCCGGTGAGGCTTCCTACCCGGACACTGAAGCTTTCTTT
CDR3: CASSLNPGEASYPDTEAFF

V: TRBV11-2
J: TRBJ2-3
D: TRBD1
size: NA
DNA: TGTGCCAGCAGCTTCGGACAGGTCACAGATACGCAGTATTTT
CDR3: CASSFGQVTDTQYF